A single sample is the source of the 27 T cell receptor beta chains below, sequenced in a study of blood T cells in healthy people across ages. A J-beta primer mix and a sample-barcoded 5' primer were used in a second PCR of about 7 to 11 cycles. TCRdb re-called the 5' RACE reads through MiXCR, storing one row per CDR3 protein. The sample holds around 800,000 distinct CDR3 sequences, roughly 46% seen once. The sequenced sample was blood. Every receptor here comes from an elderly man in good health.

Written as DNA, the CDR3 is TGTGCCAGCAAATCGGCAGAACAAGGGACCCAGTTCTTC. Translating gives CASKSAEQGTQFF. The chain has TRBV3-1 and TRBJ2-1; D is possibly TRBD1 or TRBD2 (5 bases each). Germline CDR1 reads LGHDT; CDR2 reads YNNKEL (reference sequence). V gave up 7 bases and J gave up 13 bases, with 20 bases separating them. This CDR3 contains 13 residues.

This clonotype has ten or more counts. The chain links TRBV6-5 to TRBJ2-7, with a possible D match to TRBD1 (6 bases). The CDR3 is 14 amino acids. Germline V gene sequence: CDR1 MNHEY, CDR2 SVGAGI. V lost 5 bases and J lost 3, with 14 bases in between. The DNA of the CDR3 is TGTGCCAGCAGTCGACCGGGACAAGGCTACGAGCAGTACTTC. Its protein is CASSRPGQGYEQYF.

This clonotype was detected once. The chain has TRBV12-3 or TRBV12-4 and TRBJ2-7; 10 nucleotides match TRBD2. The CDR3 runs 16 residues. The V gene end was trimmed by 2 bases and the J gene end by 7 bases; junction bases not matched to a gene: 11. The DNA of the CDR3 is TGTGCCAGCAGTTTAACCTTAGCGGGAGGTCCCGATGAGCAGTACTTC. It encodes CASSLTLAGGPDEQYF.

The genes are TRBV7-3 and TRBJ2-7; D may be TRBD1 (6 bases). Trimming removed 5 bases at V and 1 base at J, with 15 bases between. This CDR3 is 15 amino acids long. Germline V gives CDR1 SGHTA, CDR2 FQGTGA. The CDR3 nucleotides read TGTGCCAGCAGCATACAGGGCGCCCTTTCCTACGAGCAGTACTTC. Translating gives CASSIQGALSYEQYF.

This sequence joins TRBV12-3 or TRBV12-4 and TRBJ1-5; no clear D gene. The CDR3 consists of 14 residues. Between the trimmed V and J ends, which lost 4 bases and 3 bases, there was a span of 10 bases. The CDR3 sequence is CASSSRVDNQPQHF. The CDR3 DNA reads TGTGCCAGCAGTTCGAGGGTGGACAATCAGCCCCAGCATTTT.

The chain has TRBV25-1 and TRBJ1-2, with TRBD1 matching over 7 bases. Per the germline V gene, CDR1 is MGHDK and CDR2 is SYGVNS. This CDR3 comprises 11 residues. The J segment lost 8 bases and the V segment lost 4 bases, leaving 1 base of the junction unmatched. Written as DNA, the CDR3 is TGTGCCAGCAGTGGAGGGGGCGGCTACACCTTC. The encoded protein is CASSGGGGYTF.

V and J are TRBV5-1 and TRBJ2-2; a weak D match, TRBD2 (6 bases). Trimming removed 5 bases at V and 2 bases at J, with 13 bases between. This CDR3 has 15 residues. The germline V gene encodes CDR1 SGHRS and CDR2 YFSETQ. Here the CDR3 DNA reads TGCGCCAGCAGTCTTCCGGGGGACAACACCGGGGAGCTGTTTTTT. Its protein is CASSLPGDNTGELFF.

V and J are TRBV7-9 and TRBJ2-3, with 13 positions matching TRBD2. Germline loops: CDR1 SEHNR, CDR2 FQNEAQ (reference sequence). Germline trimming cut 7 bases from V and 6 bases from J; bases unmatched to any gene: 7. This CDR3 is 15 amino acids long. The CDR3 DNA reads TGTGCCAGCACTACCGGACTAGCGGGAGCCGATACGCAGTATTTT. Translating it yields CASTTGLAGADTQYF.

The CDR3 here is CASSLAQVNNEQFF. The CDR3 DNA sequence: TGTGCCAGCAGCTTAGCGCAGGTGAACAATGAGCAGTTCTTC. The chain carries TRBV7-9 and TRBJ2-1; no clear D gene. V shed 0 bases and J shed 5 bases, with 8 bases lying between them. Germline loops: CDR1 SEHNR, CDR2 FQNEAQ (reference sequence). CDR3 length: 14 amino acids.

This clonotype showed up just a few times. This chain links TRBV21-1 with TRBJ2-6; the D call in the table, TRBD1, was not verified against the DNA. TRBV21-1 is listed as a pseudogene. The CDR3 spans 18 residues. This CDR3 is CASSLQQSPRRGANVLTF. The CDR3 region has the DNA TGTGCCAGCAGCCTTCAGCAGAGCCCCCGGAGGGGGGCCAACGTCCTGACTTTC.

This chain joins TRBV10-3 and TRBJ2-7, with 8 bases identical to TRBD2. The germline CDR1 and CDR2 sequences are ENHRY and SYGVKD. After removal of 8 bases from V and 2 bases from J, the junction contained 2 bases not matched to a gene. The CDR3 has 12 amino acids. The CDR3 DNA reads TGTGCCATCGGACTAGCAGCCTACGAGCAGTACTTC. Translated, it gives CAIGLAAYEQYF.

This clonotype was picked up a small number of times. CDR3 DNA sequence: TGTGCCAGCAGCCCTGCGACTCCCGGCAATGAGCAGTTCTTC. It encodes CASSPATPGNEQFF. The chain uses TRBV7-3 and TRBJ2-1; unclear D gene. CDR3 size: 14 residues. The V gene's germline CDR1 is SGHTA and CDR2 FQGTGA. V dropped 5 bases and J dropped 6 bases, with 14 bases sitting between them.

Comment on this clonotype: A much bigger clone sits one base away, suggesting this may be a read error. This rearrangement joins TRBV29-1 to TRBJ2-3, with 11 nucleotides matching TRBD2. CDR1 SQVTM and CDR2 ANQGSEA come from the germline V gene. Trimming removed 7 bases from V and 4 bases from J; junction bases left unmatched: 16. This CDR3 contains 17 residues. CDR3 residues: CSGERGPLAGVSDTQYF. CDR3 bases: TGCAGCGGTGAGAGGGGACCACTAGCGGGAGTATCAGATACGCAGTATTTT.

The CDR3 loop reads CATSGRDRATYNEQFF. In nucleotides, the CDR3 is TGTGCCACCAGTGGCCGGGACAGGGCCACCTACAATGAGCAGTTCTTC. The chain recombines TRBV24-1 with TRBJ2-1; 9 nucleotides align to TRBD1. Germline V lookup: CDR1 KGHDR, CDR2 SFDVKD. This CDR3 contains 16 residues. J lost 2 bases, V lost 5 bases, and 6 bases had no gene match.

This clonotype was detected only once. V is TRBV29-1 and J is TRBJ2-1; the D call may be TRBD1 or TRBD2 (6 bases each). Germline CDR1 reads SQVTM; CDR2 reads ANQGSEA. The CDR3 runs to 14 residues. Trimming took off 6 bases at V and 5 bases at J, with 17 bases between the two ends. For the CDR3, the DNA is TGCAGCGTCGGAGGGGGAACATCCCACAATGAGCAGTTCTTC. It translates to CSVGGGTSHNEQFF.

The chain uses TRBV7-2 and TRBJ2-7; TRBD2 aligns across 9 bases. CDR3 size: 14 residues. Germline-derived CDR1 and CDR2 are SGHTA and FQGNSA. Trimming cost V 6 bases and J 2 bases; bases outside gene matches: 5. DNA of the CDR3: TGTGCCAGCAGGGAAGCTAGCGGGACCTACGAGCAGTACTTC. The encoded protein is CASREASGTYEQYF.

The V gene is TRBV7-9, the J gene TRBJ1-1; unclear D gene. V lost 5 bases to trimming and J lost 5 bases, with 18 bases between them. This CDR3 is 15 amino acids long. Germline-derived CDR1 and CDR2 are SEHNR and FQNEAQ (reference sequence). CDR3 sequence (DNA): TGTGCCAGCAGCCCTCTCACGGGTACGGGGACTGAAGCTTTCTTT. As protein: CASSPLTGTGTEAFF.

The chain employs TRBV5-1 and TRBJ2-5; 9 bases match TRBD1. The J call may be wrong; the DNA end is better matched by TRBJ2-7. The CDR3 is made up of 13 amino acids. Germline loops: CDR1 SGHRS, CDR2 YFSETQ. This chain's CDR3 is CASFETGGYEQYF. In nucleotides, the CDR3 is TGCGCCAGTTTCGAGACAGGGGGCTACGAGCAGTACTTC.

The CDR3: CASSSYPYASLKGTEAFF. The DNA of the CDR3 is TGTGCCAGCAGCTCTTACCCCTACGCCTCACTAAAAGGGACTGAAGCTTTCTTT. This chain links TRBV7-3 with TRBJ1-1; unclear D gene. Trimming removed 4 bases from V and 5 bases from J, with 26 bases in between. CDR1 is SGHTA and CDR2 is FQGTGA in the germline V gene. There are 18 residues in the CDR3.

V gene TRBV21-1 combines with J gene TRBJ1-2. TRBV21-1 is annotated as a pseudogene. The CDR3 covers 12 residues. DNA of the CDR3: TGTGCCAGGTGGATTCGGGACTATGGCTACACCTTT. Residues: CARWIRDYGYTF.

This clonotype has just one count. The gene calls are TRBV7-9 and TRBJ2-5; 10 nucleotides agree with TRBD2. The better agreement between TRBJ2-7 and the DNA end casts doubt on the J call. CDR1 is SEHNR and CDR2 is FQNEAQ in the germline V gene (reference sequence). CDR3 length: 17 residues. CDR3 coding DNA: TGTGCCAGCAGCTTTACCGGGACTAGCGACTTAGTCTACGAGCAGTACTTC. It encodes CASSFTGTSDLVYEQYF.

The genes are TRBV6-4 and TRBJ1-2, with D tentatively TRBD1 (5 bases). The CDR3 contains 14 residues. Per the germline V gene, CDR1 is MRHNA and CDR2 is SNTAGT. Deletions cut 5 bases from V and 7 bases from J, with 17 bases between. CDR3 sequence (DNA): TGTGCCAGCAGTTATCAGGGAGGGTTATCTGGCTACACCTTC. This translates into CASSYQGGLSGYTF.

The chain recombines TRBV5-1 with TRBJ2-7; D might be TRBD1 (5 bases). The CDR3 is 15 residues long. Germline CDR1 is SGHRS and CDR2 is YFSETQ. The ends were cut back, 2 bases at V and 3 bases at J, with 15 bases in the middle. CDR3 in amino acids: CASSFISQGSYEQYF. In DNA form, the CDR3 reads TGCGCCAGCAGCTTCATCTCCCAGGGTAGCTACGAGCAGTACTTC.

There are a few counts of this clonotype. The V gene is TRBV11-2, the J gene TRBJ2-7, with 9 bases lining up with TRBD1. V shed 5 bases, J shed 2 bases, and the junction held 7 bases outside the gene matches. CDR1 and CDR2 from the germline V gene are SGHAT and FQNNGV. CDR3 length: 15 amino acids. CDR3 sequence: CASSDRDRVTYEQYF. The CDR3 DNA reads TGTGCCAGCAGCGACCGGGACAGGGTAACCTACGAGCAGTACTTC. Based on the CDR3 plus reference TRBV11-2 and TRBJ2-7, the full variable domain is EAGVAQSPRYKIIEKRQSVAFWCNPISGHATLYWYQQILGQGPKLLIQFQNNGVVDDSQLPKDRFSAERLKGVDSTLKIQPAKLEDSAVYLCASSDRDRVTYEQYFGPGTRLTVT.

The J gene is TRBJ2-5, the V gene TRBV12-3 or TRBV12-4; TRBD2 agrees at 12 bases. V lost 5 bases to trimming and J lost 11 bases; unmatched junction nucleotides: 9. The CDR3 totals 14 residues. CDR3 in amino acids: CASSRRTSGDEQYF. In DNA form, the CDR3 reads TGTGCCAGCAGTCGACGGACTAGCGGGGATGAGCAGTACTTC.

The V call is TRBV12-3 or TRBV12-4, the J call TRBJ2-5; D is perhaps TRBD2 (6 bases). There are 14 residues in the CDR3. V was trimmed by 6 bases and J by 3 bases, leaving 14 bases between them. The CDR3 loop reads CASRGTGGKETQYF. CDR3 nucleotide sequence: TGTGCCAGCAGGGGGACTGGCGGGAAAGAGACCCAGTACTTC.

This clonotype came up a few times. The chain links TRBV18 to TRBJ2-4; no clear D. CDR3 length equals 13 residues. The germline V gene has CDR1 KGHSH and CDR2 LQKENI. Deletions cut 3 bases from V and 5 bases from J, with 8 bases between. DNA for the CDR3: TGTGCCAGCTCACCCGTCTTCGAAAACATTCAGTACTTC. Its translation: CASSPVFENIQYF.